Listed below are T cell receptor beta chains from one sample, sequenced in a study of blood T cell repertoires in COVID-19. This table comes from immunoSEQ multiplex PCR, and its TCRdb copy is limited to in-frame clones, with some not included. The sample records around 190,000 clones, around 85% being singletons. The sequencing sample was made of peripheral blood. Receptors were obtained from a man between 65 and 85 years old with active or convalescent COVID-19. The CDR3 runs from the conserved cysteine through the conserved F or W. The order of the fields is D gene, J gene, V gene, clone size, CDR3 DNA, CDR3 protein. A D gene is named only where the DNA matches it firmly. Expanded clones are given a class, and other clones once, few, many or no size at all.

>TRBD1|TRBJ1-6|TRBV7-2|-
TGTGCCAGCAGCTTACGGAAGGGGGCGCATAATTCACCCCTCCACTTT
CASSLRKGAHNSPLHF
>-|TRBJ1-5|TRBV7-9|-
TGTGCCAGCAGCTTAGGCGATCAGCCCCAGCATTTT
CASSLGDQPQHF
>TRBD1|TRBJ1-5|TRBV6-5|once
TGTGCCAGCACCTCGGGGGACAGCCTGGAGGGGGCCCAGCATTTT
CASTSGDSLEGAQHF
>TRBD1|TRBJ1-4|TRBV5-1|-
TGCGCCAGCAGTGGGGGGACAGTCCTTAATGAAAAACTGTTTTTT
CASSGGTVLNEKLFF
>-|TRBJ1-1|TRBV5-5|-
TGTGCCAGCAGCCAGGACAGAGTACCTGAAGCTTTCTTT
CASSQDRVPEAFF
>TRBD1|TRBJ1-1|TRBV25-1|-
TGTGCCAGCACCGTCTCTGGGACAGGGGGCGGGGCTTTCTTT
CASTVSGTGGGAFF
>-|TRBJ1-2|TRBV13|-
TGTGCCAGCAGCTCCACCCGACCCCCCGACAACAACTATGGCTACACCTTC
CASSSTRPPDNNYGYTF
>-|TRBJ2-7|TRBV7-6|-
TGTGCCAGCAGCTTAGCAGAGATCATCTACTTC
CASSLAEIIYF
>TRBD1|TRBJ2-5|TRBV5-8|-
TGTGCCAGCAGCTTGGGGACAGGCTATCGAGAGACCCAGTACTTC
CASSLGTGYRETQYF
>-|TRBJ1-2|TRBV6-5|-
TGTGCCAGCAGACTGGACCAGGGGAACTATGGCTACACCTTC
CASRLDQGNYGYTF
>-|TRBJ2-2|TRBV2|-
TGTGCCAGCTCGCGGAGTTCCACCGGGGAGCTGTTTTTT
CASSRSSTGELFF
>-|TRBJ1-5|TRBV18|-
TGTGCCAGCTCACCAGGGGCTGCCAATCAGCCCCAGCATTTT
CASSPGAANQPQHF
>-|TRBJ1-1|TRBV6-5|-
TGTGCCAGCAGTTACTCCCCGAGAGGGGGCACTGAAGCTTTCTTT
CASSYSPRGGTEAFF
>-|TRBJ1-1|TRBV6-5|-
TGTGCCAGCACCTCGGGGAACAAAGCTTTCTTT
CASTSGNKAFF
>-|TRBJ1-6|TRBV19|-
TGTGCCAGTACCTCAAGGGTCCCCGGACAGAGAAATAATTCACCCCTCCACTTT
CASTSRVPGQRNNSPLHF
>-|TRBJ2-2|TRBV7-6|-
TGTGCCAGCAGCTTGTGGACAGAGAACACCGGGGAGCTGTTTTTT
CASSLWTENTGELFF
>-|TRBJ2-7|TRBV5-1|-
TGCGCCAGCAGCTCCGACGGGACACGTCTTCGGGAGCAGTACTTC
CASSSDGTRLREQYF
>-|TRBJ1-1|TRBV18|few
TGTGCCAGCTCACCATTGTTGCAGGAGAACACTGAAGCTTTCTTT
CASSPLLQENTEAFF
>TRBD1|TRBJ2-4|TRBV4-1|-
TGCGCCAGCAGCCAGGGGACAGGGGGCGCGGGGGCCAAAAACATTCAGTACTTC
CASSQGTGGAGAKNIQYF
>TRBD1|TRBJ1-6|TRBV28|-
TGTGCCAGCAGTATCACAGGGGTTGGCTCACCCCTCCACTTT
CASSITGVGSPLHF
>-|TRBJ2-3|TRBV14|-
TGTGCCAGCAGCCGGGGCCCAGGAGATACGCAGTATTTT
CASSRGPGDTQYF
>-|TRBJ1-2|TRBV30|-
TGTGCCTGGAGTCAGGGATGGGATGGCTACACCTTC
CAWSQGWDGYTF
>-|TRBJ2-6|TRBV6-2/TRBV6-3|-
TGTGCCAGCAGTTATAATCAGGGGTCTGGGGCCAACGTCCTGACTTTC
CASSYNQGSGANVLTF
>-|TRBJ1-2|TRBV4-3|-
TGCGCCAGCAGCCAAAGTCTACTCTATGGCTACACCTTC
CASSQSLLYGYTF
>TRBD1|TRBJ1-2|TRBV6-5|-
TGTGCCAGCAGTTACGGGGACAGTCGGGACTATGGCTACACCTTC
CASSYGDSRDYGYTF
>TRBD1|TRBJ1-2|TRBV5-8|-
TGTGCCAGCAGCTTGCGGACAGGGTATGGCTACACCTTC
CASSLRTGYGYTF
>TRBD2|TRBJ2-1|TRBV28|-
TGTGCCAGCAGTTTAGGGCTAGCGGGAGGGCGCGAGCAGTTCTTC
CASSLGLAGGREQFF
>-|TRBJ1-1|TRBV15|-
TGTGCCACCAGCAGAGATCGGGGGGCTGCTGAAGCTTTCTTT
CATSRDRGAAEAFF
>TRBD1|TRBJ1-5|TRBV2|-
TGTGCCAGCAGCTTATCAGGGGGCGAGGGCAATCAGCCCCAGCATTTT
CASSLSGGEGNQPQHF
>TRBD1|TRBJ1-2|TRBV4-3|-
TGCGCCAGCAGCCAACCCTCCCCCGGGACAGCTAACTATGGCTACACCTTC
CASSQPSPGTANYGYTF
>TRBD2|TRBJ2-1|TRBV27|-
TGTGCCAGCAGTTTACCTAGCGGGAGGGCCCGGAGCTACAATGAGCAGTTCTTC
CASSLPSGRARSYNEQFF
>TRBD2|TRBJ2-1|TRBV29-1|-
TGCAGCGTTGAAGAAAGGCTAGCGGGAGTGGGTGAGCAGTTCTTC
CSVEERLAGVGEQFF
>-|TRBJ2-3|TRBV11-2|-
TGTGCCAGCATCGGGGGGCTCGGCACAGATACGCAGTATTTT
CASIGGLGTDTQYF
>TRBD1|TRBJ1-1|TRBV10-3|-
TGTGCCATCAGTGGGGGACAGATCAACACTGAAGCTTTCTTT
CAISGGQINTEAFF
>-|TRBJ1-5|TRBV19|-
TGTGCCAGTAGTCATTCCTGGGGCTATAATCAGCCCCAGCATTTT
CASSHSWGYNQPQHF
>-|TRBJ1-5|TRBV19|-
TGTGCCAGTAGTAACCCCCAGTCCCAGCATTTT
CASSNPQSQHF
>-|TRBJ1-1|TRBV6-1|-
TGTGCCAGCAGTGAAGTGGGACTGTGGGCTTTCTTT
CASSEVGLWAFF
>-|TRBJ1-6|TRBV5-1|-
TGCGCCAGCGGGGAGGGCACTTATAATTCACCCCTCCACTTT
CASGEGTYNSPLHF
>-|TRBJ2-7|TRBV27|-
TGTGCCAGCAGTCCCCGACAGGACCGCTACGAGCAGTACTTC
CASSPRQDRYEQYF
>-|TRBJ1-2|TRBV7-2|-
TGTGCCAGCAGCTTCCGGGACATAGTAGGCTACACCTTC
CASSFRDIVGYTF
>TRBD2|TRBJ2-1|TRBV7-9|-
TGTGCCAGCAGTCACACCCCCCGTACTAGCGGCTCCTACAATGAGCAGTTCTTC
CASSHTPRTSGSYNEQFF
>-|TRBJ1-2|TRBV24-1|few
TGTGCCACCAGTGCCCCCGGCTATGGCTACACCTTC
CATSAPGYGYTF
>-|TRBJ1-5|TRBV19|-
TGTGCCAGTATGCGGGGGAATCAGCCCCAGCATTTT
CASMRGNQPQHF
>-|TRBJ2-3|TRBV10-1|-
TGCGCCAGCAGTCTCCGACAGGGAGGAGATACGCAGTATTTT
CASSLRQGGDTQYF
>TRBD2|TRBJ2-2|TRBV15|few
TGTGCCACCAGCAGAGATCGACTAGCGGGGGGTCACGGGGAGCTGTTTTTT
CATSRDRLAGGHGELFF
>TRBD1|TRBJ1-1|TRBV29-1|-
TGCAGCGCTCTACCGGGACAGGGGGCTTCACGAGCTTTCTTT
CSALPGQGASRAFF
>-|TRBJ2-7|TRBV14|-
TGTGCCAGCAGCCCCCGGCAAGGGGATTACGAGCAGTACTTC
CASSPRQGDYEQYF
>TRBD2|TRBJ2-3|TRBV5-4|-
TGTGCCAGCAGCTTCGCGGGAGGCTACGCAGATACGCAGTATTTT
CASSFAGGYADTQYF
>-|TRBJ1-1|TRBV7-9|-
TGTGCCAGCAGCTACTCCTCGACAAACACTGAAGCTTTCTTT
CASSYSSTNTEAFF
>-|TRBJ1-6|TRBV6-6|-
TGTGCCAGCAGTCTCGACGGGGGGGGGTTCACCTATAATTCACCCCTCCACTTT
CASSLDGGGFTYNSPLHF
>TRBD2|TRBJ2-1|TRBV6-2/TRBV6-3|once
TGTGCCAGCAGTCCCCGGGGGGATGGCGGTGAGCAGTTCTTC
CASSPRGDGGEQFF
>-|TRBJ1-1|TRBV10-3|-
TGTGCCATCAGCGCCGGACAGAAATTTGAAGCTTTCTTT
CAISAGQKFEAFF
>-|TRBJ1-5|TRBV19|-
TGTGCCAGTACGGACAAGCCTGGCGTAATGCAGCCCCAGCATTTT
CASTDKPGVMQPQHF
>TRBD2|TRBJ2-2|TRBV11-2|-
TGTGCCAGCAGCTTCACTAGCGGAGGGTCCGGGGAGCTGTTTTTT
CASSFTSGGSGELFF
>TRBD1|TRBJ2-2|TRBV5-4|-
TGTGCCAGCAGCACCGGACAGGGGGCGGTCACCGGGGAGCTGTTTTTT
CASSTGQGAVTGELFF
>-|TRBJ2-6|TRBV5-1|-
TGCGCCAGCAGCTTGGGGGCTGTGGTGAGCTCTGGGGCCAACGTCCTGACTTTC
CASSLGAVVSSGANVLTF
>TRBD1|TRBJ1-5|TRBV29-1|-
TGCAGCGCCCAGGACAGGGGCAATCAGCCCCAGCATTTT
CSAQDRGNQPQHF
>-|TRBJ2-2|TRBV25-1|-
TGTGCCAGCATTAGTTACAGCACCGGGGAGCTGTTTTTT
CASISYSTGELFF